Here is one T cell receptor (beta chain) with its context. CDR1 is MGHRA and CDR2 is YSYEKL in the germline V gene. This CDR3 has 17 amino acids. J lost 0 bases, V lost 0 bases, and 7 bases had no gene match. Only in-frame clones appear in the TCRdb table, and some are missing; sequencing was by immunoSEQ multiplex PCR. Counted here are roughly 670,000 clones, around 89% occurring once; the ten biggest clones make up roughly 0.25%. This sample is drawn from a study of blood T cell repertoires in COVID-19. Looking at the study overall: Acute and convalescent COVID-19 specimens originated in the United States, Italy and Spain. T cells, B-cell-depleted T cells, or PBMCs provided the cDNA or gDNA that served as material.

The chain couples TRBV4-1 to TRBJ2-7; 8 bases are a match to TRBD1. Sequenced: peripheral blood. The TCR was taken from a young woman with acute or convalescent COVID-19. The CDR3 region has the DNA TGCGCCAGCAGCCAAGAAGAAACAGGGGGAGTCTCCTACGAGCAGTACTTC. Its translation is CASSQEETGGVSYEQYF.